The source of this TCR beta chain is a study of shared clonotypes between healthy human individuals. Across the whole study: The cohort comprised a couple of women and a few men. Their ages spanned 18 to 49 years.

Deep was the level used in running the assay. Among the unsorted PBMC samples, replicate PCRs used around 270 ng DNA, roughly 33,000 T cell genomes. Method: immunoSEQ multiplex PCR; TCRdb's copy keeps in-frame clones and lacks some. The table has about 460,000 clones, about 74% seen once; the top ten hold more than 10%. The CDR3 runs 16 residues. Germline values: CDR1 SGDLS, CDR2 YYNGEE. V was trimmed by 0 bases and J by 7 bases, leaving 16 bases between them. This TCR derives from a middle-aged woman in good health. Some clones in this sample may be carry-over from other donors' samples. Source material: PBMCs. This chain joins TRBV9 and TRBJ1-4; tentatively, D is TRBD1 (5 bases). The CDR3 coding sequence is TGTGCCAGCAGCGTAGGGCAGGGAAAGGTTGGTGAAAAACTGTTTTTT. The encoded protein is CASSVGQGKVGEKLFF.